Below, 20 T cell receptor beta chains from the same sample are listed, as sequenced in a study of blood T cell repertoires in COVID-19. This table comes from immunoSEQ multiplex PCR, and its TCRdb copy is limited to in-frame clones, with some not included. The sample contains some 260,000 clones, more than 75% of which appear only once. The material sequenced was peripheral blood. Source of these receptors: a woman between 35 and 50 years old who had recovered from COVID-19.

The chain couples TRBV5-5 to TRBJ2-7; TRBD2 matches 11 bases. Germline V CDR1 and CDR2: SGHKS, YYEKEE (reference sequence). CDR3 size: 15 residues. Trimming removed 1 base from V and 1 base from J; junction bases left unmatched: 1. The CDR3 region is CASSLLAGGSYEQYV. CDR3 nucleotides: TGTGCCAGCAGCTTGCTAGCGGGAGGATCCTACGAGCAGTACGTC.

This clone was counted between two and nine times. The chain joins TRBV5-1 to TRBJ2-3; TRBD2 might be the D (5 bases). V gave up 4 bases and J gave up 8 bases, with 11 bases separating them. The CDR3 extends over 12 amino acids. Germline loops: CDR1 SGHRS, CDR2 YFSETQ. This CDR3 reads CASSQDEGTQYF. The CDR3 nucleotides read TGCGCCAGCAGCCAGGACGAGGGTACGCAGTATTTT.

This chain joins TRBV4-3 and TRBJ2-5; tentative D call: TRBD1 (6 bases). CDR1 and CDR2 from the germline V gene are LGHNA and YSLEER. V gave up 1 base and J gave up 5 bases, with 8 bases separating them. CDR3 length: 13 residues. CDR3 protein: CASSQVQGETQYF. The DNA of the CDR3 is TGCGCCAGCAGCCAAGTCCAGGGGGAGACCCAGTACTTC.

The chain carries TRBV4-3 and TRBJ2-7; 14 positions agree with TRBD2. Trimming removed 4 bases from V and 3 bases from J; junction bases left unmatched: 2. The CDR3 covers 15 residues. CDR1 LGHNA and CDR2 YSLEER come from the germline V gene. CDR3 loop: CASSPGLAGGYEQYF. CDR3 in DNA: TGCGCCAGCAGCCCCGGACTAGCGGGAGGCTACGAGCAGTACTTC.

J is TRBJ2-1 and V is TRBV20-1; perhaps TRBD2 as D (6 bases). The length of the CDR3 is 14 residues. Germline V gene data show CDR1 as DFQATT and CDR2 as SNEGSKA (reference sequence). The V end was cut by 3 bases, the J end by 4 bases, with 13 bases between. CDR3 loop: CSASVPGRYNEQFF. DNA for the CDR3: TGCAGTGCTAGTGTGCCGGGGAGGTACAATGAGCAGTTCTTC.

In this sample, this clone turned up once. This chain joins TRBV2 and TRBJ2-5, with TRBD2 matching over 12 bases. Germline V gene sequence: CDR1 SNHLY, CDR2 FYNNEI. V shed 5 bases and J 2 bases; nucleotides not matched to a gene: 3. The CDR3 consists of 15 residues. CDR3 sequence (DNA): TGTGCCAGCAGTCGTGGACTAGCGGGACAAGAGACCCAGTACTTC. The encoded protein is CASSRGLAGQETQYF.

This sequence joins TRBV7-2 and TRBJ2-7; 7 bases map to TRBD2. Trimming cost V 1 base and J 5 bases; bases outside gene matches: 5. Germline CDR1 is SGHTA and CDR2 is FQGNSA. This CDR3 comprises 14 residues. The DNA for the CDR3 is TGTGCCAGCAGCTTAGTGGGCGGGAGAAACGAGCAGTACTTC. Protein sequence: CASSLVGGRNEQYF.

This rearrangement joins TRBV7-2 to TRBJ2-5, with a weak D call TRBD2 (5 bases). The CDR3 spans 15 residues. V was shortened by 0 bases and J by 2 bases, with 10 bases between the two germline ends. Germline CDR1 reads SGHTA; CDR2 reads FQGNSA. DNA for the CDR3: TGTGCCAGCAGCTTAGCCAGCGGTACTCAAGAGACCCAGTACTTC. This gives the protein CASSLASGTQETQYF.

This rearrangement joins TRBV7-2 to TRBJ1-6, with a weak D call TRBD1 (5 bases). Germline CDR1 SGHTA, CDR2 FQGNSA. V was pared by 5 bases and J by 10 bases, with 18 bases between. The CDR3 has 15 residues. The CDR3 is CASSGRTGGGSPLHF. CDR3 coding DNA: TGTGCCAGCAGCGGACGGACCGGGGGGGGATCACCCCTCCACTTT.

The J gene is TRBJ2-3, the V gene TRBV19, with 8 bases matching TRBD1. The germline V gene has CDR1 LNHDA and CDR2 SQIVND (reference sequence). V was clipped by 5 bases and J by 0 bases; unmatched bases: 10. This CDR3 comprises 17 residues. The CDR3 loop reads CASSPQGGTGSTDTQYF. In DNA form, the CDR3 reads TGTGCCAGTAGTCCACAGGGGGGTACGGGTAGCACAGATACGCAGTATTTT.

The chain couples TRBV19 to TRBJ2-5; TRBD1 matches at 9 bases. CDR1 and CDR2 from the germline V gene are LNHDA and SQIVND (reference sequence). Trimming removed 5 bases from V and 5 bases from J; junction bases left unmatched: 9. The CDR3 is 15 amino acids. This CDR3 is CASSANPQGAETQYF. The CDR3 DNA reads TGTGCCAGTAGTGCCAACCCACAGGGGGCGGAGACCCAGTACTTC.

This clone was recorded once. The CDR3 DNA sequence: TGTGCCAGCAGCCTACGGGGACAGACGTACCAAGAGACCCAGTACTTC. It translates to CASSLRGQTYQETQYF. The chain uses TRBV11-3 and TRBJ2-5; 7 bases agree with TRBD1. The CDR3 sequence is 16 residues long. V lost 5 bases to trimming and J lost 0 bases; unmatched junction nucleotides: 9. Germline CDR1 and CDR2: SGHNT and YENEEA.

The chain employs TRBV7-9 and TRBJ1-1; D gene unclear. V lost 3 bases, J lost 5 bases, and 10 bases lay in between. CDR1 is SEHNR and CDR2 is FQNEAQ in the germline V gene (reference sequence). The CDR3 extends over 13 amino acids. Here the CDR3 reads CASSFGVTTEAFF. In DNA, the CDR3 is TGTGCCAGCAGCTTCGGGGTCACTACTGAAGCTTTCTTT.

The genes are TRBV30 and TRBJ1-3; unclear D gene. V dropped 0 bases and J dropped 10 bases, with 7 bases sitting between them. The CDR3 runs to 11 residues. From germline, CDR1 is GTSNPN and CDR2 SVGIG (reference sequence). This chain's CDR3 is CAWSVRLTIYF. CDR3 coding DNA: TGTGCCTGGAGTGTCCGACTGACCATATATTTT.

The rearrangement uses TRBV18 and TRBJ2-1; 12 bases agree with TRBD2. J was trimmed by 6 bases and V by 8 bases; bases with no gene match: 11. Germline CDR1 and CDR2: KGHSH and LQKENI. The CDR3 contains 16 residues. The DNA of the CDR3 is TGTGCCAGCCCAGCCCGGGCTAGCGGGAGGGGCAATGAGCAGTTCTTC. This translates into CASPARASGRGNEQFF.

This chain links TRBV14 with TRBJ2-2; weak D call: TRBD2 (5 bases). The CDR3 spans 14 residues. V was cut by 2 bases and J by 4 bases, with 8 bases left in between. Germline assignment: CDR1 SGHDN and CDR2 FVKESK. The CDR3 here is CASSQFRGTGELFF. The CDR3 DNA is TGTGCCAGCAGCCAATTCCGGGGCACCGGGGAGCTGTTTTTT.

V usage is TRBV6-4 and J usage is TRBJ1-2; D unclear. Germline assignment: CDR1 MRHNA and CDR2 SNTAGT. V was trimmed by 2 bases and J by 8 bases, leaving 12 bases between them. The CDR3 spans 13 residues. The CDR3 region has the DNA TGTGCCAGCAGTGACGGGGAGGTCGGGGGCTACACCTTC. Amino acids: CASSDGEVGGYTF.

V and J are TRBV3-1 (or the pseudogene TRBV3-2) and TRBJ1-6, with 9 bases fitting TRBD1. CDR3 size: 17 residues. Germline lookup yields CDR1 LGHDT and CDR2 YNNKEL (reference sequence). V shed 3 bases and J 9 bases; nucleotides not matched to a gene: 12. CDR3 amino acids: CASSHTSDRGRSSPLHF. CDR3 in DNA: TGTGCCAGCAGCCACACCTCGGACAGGGGCCGTAGTTCACCCCTCCACTTT.

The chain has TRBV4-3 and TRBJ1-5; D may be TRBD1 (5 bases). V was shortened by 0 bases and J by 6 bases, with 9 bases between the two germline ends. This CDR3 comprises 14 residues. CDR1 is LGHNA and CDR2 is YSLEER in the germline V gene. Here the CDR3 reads CASSQDRGGQPQHF. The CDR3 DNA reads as TGCGCCAGCAGCCAAGATCGCGGGGGTCAGCCCCAGCATTTT.

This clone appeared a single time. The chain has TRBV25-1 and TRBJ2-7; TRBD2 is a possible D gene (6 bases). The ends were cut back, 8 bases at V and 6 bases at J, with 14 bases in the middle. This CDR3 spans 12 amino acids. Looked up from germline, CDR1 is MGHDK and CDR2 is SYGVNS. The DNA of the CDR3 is TGTGCCAGCTGGGAGGCCGGATTCGAGCAGTACTTC. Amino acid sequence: CASWEAGFEQYF.